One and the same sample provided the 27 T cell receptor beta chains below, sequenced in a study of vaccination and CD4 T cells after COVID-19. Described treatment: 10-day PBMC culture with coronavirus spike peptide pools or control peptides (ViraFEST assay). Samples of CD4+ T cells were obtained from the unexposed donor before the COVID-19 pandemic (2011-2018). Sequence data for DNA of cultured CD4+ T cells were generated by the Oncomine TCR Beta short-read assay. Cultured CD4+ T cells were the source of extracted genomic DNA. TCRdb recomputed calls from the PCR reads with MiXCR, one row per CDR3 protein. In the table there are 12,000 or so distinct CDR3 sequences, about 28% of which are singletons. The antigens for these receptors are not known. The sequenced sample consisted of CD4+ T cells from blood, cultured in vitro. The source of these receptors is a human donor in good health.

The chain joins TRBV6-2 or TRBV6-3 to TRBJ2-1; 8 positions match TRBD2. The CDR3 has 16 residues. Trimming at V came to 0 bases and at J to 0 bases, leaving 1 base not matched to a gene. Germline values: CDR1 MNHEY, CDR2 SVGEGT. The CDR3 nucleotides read TGTGCCAGCAGTTACTCTCTAGCGGGCTCCTACAATGAGCAGTTCTTC. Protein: CASSYSLAGSYNEQFF.

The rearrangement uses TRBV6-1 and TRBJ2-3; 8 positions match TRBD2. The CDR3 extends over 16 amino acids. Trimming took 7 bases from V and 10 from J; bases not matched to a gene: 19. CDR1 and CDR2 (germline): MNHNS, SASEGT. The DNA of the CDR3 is TGTGCCAGCACCACGGGACTAGGAGGTTCCCCTGGTGCGCAGTATTTT. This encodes CASTTGLGGSPGAQYF.

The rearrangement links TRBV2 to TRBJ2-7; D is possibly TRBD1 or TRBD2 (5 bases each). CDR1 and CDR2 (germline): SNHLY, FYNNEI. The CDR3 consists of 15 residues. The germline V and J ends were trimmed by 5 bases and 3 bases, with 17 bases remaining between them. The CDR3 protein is CASSNGGVGGYEQYF. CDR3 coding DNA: TGTGCCAGCAGTAACGGTGGGGTTGGGGGCTACGAGCAGTACTTC. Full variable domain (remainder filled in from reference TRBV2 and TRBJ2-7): EPEVTQTPSHQVTQMGQEVILRCVPISNHLYFYWYRQILGQKVEFLVSFYNNEISEKSEIFDDQFSVERPDGSNFTLKIRSTKLEDSAMYFCASSNGGVGGYEQYFGPGTRLTVT.

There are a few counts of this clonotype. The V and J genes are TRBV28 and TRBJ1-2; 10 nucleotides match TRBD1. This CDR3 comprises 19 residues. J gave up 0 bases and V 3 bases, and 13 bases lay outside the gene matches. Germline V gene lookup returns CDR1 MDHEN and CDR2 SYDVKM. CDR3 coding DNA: TGTGCCAGCAGTTTTGGGGGCGGGACAGGGGTTTTGGCTAACTATGGCTACACCTTC. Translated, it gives CASSFGGGTGVLANYGYTF.

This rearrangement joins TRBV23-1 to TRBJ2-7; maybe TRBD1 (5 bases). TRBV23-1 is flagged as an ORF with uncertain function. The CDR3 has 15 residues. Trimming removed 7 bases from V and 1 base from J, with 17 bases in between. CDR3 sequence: CASISTEVSSYEQYF. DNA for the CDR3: TGCGCCAGCATTTCGACAGAAGTAAGTTCCTACGAGCAGTACTTC.

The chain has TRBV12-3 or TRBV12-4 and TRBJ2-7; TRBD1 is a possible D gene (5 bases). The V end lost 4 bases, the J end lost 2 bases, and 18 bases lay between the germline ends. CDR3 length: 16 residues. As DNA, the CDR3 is TGTGCCAGCAGTTCCTTGATGACGGACAACGCCTACGAGCAGTACTTC. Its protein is CASSSLMTDNAYEQYF.

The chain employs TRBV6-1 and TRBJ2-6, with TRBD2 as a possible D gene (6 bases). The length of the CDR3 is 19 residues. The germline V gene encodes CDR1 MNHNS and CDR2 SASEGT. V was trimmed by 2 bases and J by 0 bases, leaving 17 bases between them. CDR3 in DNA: TGTGCCAGCAGTGAACGAGCGGGTGTAAAGAGCTCTGGGGCCAACGTCCTGACTTTC. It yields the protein CASSERAGVKSSGANVLTF.

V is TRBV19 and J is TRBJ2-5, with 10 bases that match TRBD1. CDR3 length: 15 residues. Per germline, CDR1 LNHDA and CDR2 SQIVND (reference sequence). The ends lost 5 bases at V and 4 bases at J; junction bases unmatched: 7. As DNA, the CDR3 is TGTGCCAGTAGTCGGACAGGGGGTGCCCGAGAGACCCAGTACTTC. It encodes CASSRTGGARETQYF.

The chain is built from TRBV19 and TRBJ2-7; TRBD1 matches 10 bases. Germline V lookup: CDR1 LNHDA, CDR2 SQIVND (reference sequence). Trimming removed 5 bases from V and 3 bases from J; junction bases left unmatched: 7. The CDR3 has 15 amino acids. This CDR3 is CASSSRTGGNYEQYF. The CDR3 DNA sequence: TGTGCCAGTAGTTCCCGGACAGGGGGTAACTACGAGCAGTACTTC.

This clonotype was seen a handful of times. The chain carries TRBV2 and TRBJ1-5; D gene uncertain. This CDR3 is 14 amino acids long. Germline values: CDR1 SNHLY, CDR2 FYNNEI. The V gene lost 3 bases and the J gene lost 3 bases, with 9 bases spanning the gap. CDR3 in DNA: TGTGCCAGCAGTGAGTCAGGACCCAATCAGCCCCAGCATTTT. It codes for CASSESGPNQPQHF.

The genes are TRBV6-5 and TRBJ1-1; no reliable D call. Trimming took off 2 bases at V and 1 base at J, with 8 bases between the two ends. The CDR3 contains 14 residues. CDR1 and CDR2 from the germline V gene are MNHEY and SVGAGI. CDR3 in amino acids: CASSYAGENTEAFF. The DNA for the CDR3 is TGTGCCAGCAGTTACGCCGGGGAGAACACTGAAGCTTTCTTT.

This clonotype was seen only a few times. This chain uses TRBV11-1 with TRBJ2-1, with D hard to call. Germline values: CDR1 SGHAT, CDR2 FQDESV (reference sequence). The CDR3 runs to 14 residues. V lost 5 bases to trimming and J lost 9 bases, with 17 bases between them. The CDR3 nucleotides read TGTGCCAGCAGCCCACGGGTGGCGGCGTCTGAGCAGTTCTTC. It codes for CASSPRVAASEQFF.

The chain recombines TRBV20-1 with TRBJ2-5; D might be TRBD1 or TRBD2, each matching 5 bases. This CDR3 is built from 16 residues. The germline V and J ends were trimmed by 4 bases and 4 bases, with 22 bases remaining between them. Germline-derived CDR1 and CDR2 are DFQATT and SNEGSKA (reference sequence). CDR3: CSAKVPWGSSGETQYF. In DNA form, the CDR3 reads TGCAGTGCTAAAGTCCCATGGGGGTCCTCGGGAGAGACCCAGTACTTC.

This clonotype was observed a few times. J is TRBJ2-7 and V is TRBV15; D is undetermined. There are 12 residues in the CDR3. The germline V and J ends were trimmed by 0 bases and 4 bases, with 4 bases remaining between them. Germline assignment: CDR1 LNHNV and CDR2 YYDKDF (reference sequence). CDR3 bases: TGTGCCACCAGCAGAGATCGATACGAGCAGTACTTC. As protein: CATSRDRYEQYF.

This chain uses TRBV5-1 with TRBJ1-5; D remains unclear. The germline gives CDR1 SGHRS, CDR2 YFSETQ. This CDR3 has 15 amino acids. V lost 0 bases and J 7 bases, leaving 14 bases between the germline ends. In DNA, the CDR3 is TGCGCCAGCAGCTTGGAGCCGGGGATCCGGCAGCCCCAGCATTTT. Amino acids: CASSLEPGIRQPQHF.

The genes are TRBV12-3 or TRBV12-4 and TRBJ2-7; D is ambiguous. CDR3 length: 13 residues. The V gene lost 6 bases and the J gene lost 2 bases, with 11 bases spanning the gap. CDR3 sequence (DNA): TGTGCCAGCAGCATATTAGGACCCTACGAGCAGTACTTC. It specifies CASSILGPYEQYF.

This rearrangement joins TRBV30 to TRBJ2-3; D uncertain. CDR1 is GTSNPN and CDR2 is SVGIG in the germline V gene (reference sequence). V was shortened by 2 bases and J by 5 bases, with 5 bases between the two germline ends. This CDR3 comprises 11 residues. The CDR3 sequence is CAWSPKDTQYF. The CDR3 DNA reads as TGTGCCTGGAGTCCCAAAGATACGCAGTATTTT.

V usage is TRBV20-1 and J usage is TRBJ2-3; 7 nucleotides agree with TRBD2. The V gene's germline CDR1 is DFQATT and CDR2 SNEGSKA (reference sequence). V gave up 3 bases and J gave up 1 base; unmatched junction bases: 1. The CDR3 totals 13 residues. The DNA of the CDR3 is TGCAGTGCTAGTGCGGGGGGCACAGATACGCAGTATTTT. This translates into CSASAGGTDTQYF.

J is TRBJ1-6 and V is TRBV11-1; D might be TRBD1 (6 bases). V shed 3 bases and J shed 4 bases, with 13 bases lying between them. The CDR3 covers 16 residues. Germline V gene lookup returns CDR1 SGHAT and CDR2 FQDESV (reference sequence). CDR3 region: CASSFRTALYNSPLHF. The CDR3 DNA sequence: TGTGCCAGCAGCTTCCGGACAGCACTTTATAATTCACCCCTCCACTTT.

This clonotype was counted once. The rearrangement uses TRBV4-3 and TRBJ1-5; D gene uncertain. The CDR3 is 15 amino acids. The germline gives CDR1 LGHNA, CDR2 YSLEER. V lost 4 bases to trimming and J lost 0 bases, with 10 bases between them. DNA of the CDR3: TGCGCCAGCAGCCCGATAGGGCATAGCAATCAGCCCCAGCATTTT. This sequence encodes CASSPIGHSNQPQHF.

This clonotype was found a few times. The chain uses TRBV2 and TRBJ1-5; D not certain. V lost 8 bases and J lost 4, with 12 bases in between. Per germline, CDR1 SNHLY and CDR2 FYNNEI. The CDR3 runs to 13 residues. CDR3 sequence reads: CASHPQRNQPQHF. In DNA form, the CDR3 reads TGTGCCAGCCATCCCCAAAGGAATCAGCCCCAGCATTTT.

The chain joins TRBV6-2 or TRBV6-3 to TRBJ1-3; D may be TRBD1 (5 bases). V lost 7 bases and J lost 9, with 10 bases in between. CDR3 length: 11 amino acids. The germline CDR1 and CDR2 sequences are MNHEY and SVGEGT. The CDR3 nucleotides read TGTGCCAGCACCCGCGGGACCACCATATATTTT. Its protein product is CASTRGTTIYF.

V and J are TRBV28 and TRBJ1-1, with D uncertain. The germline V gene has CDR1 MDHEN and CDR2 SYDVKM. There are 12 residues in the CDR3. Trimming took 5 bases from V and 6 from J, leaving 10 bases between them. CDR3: CASSNLGPEAFF. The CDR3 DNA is TGTGCCAGCAGTAACCTTGGACCTGAAGCTTTCTTT.

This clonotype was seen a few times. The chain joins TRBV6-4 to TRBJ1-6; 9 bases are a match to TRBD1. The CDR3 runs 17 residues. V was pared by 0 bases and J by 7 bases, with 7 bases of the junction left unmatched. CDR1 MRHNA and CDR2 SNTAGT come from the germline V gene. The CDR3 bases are TGTGCCAGCAGTGACTCCAAGGGACAGGGAAGGAATTCACCCCTCCACTTT. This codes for CASSDSKGQGRNSPLHF.

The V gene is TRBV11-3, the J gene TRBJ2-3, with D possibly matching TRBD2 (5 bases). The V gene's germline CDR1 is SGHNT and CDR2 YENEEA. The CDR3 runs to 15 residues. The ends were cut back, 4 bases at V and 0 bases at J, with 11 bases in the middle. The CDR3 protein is CASSYGETSTDTQYF. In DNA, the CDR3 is TGTGCCAGCAGCTATGGGGAGACTAGCACAGATACGCAGTATTTT.

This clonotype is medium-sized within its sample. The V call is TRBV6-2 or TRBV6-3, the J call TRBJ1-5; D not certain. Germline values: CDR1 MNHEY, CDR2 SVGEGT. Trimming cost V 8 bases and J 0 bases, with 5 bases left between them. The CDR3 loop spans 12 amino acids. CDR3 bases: TGTGCCAGCGCGGATAGCAATCAGCCCCAGCATTTT. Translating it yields CASADSNQPQHF.

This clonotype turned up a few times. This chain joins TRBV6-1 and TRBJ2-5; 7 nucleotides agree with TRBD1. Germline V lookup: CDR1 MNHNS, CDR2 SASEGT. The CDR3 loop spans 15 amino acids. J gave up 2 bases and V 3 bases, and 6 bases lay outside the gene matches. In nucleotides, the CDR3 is TGTGCCAGCAGTGATGGCCCGGGACAGCAAGAGACCCAGTACTTC. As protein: CASSDGPGQQETQYF.